The rows below give T cell receptor beta chains drawn from one sample of a study of blood T cell repertoires in COVID-19. Sequencing was performed with immunoSEQ multiplex PCR; in TCRdb, only in-frame clones are kept and a portion is missing. The sample carries about 160,000 clones, around four fifths recorded once. The sequencing sample was made of peripheral blood. The receptor source for this set is a middle-aged man who had recovered from COVID-19. Each CDR3 is given with its conserved first and last residue. Clone size is not always given. Where it is, it says once, few, many or a class for expanded clones.

size: -
J: TRBJ2-1
V: TRBV7-2
CDR3: CASSLGLAGNREQFF

size: -
J: TRBJ2-1
V: TRBV30
CDR3: CAWTLALNEQFF

size: -
J: TRBJ2-5
V: TRBV18
CDR3: CASSSALGAETQYF

size: -
J: TRBJ2-1
V: TRBV6-4
CDR3: CATSLGAGLSYNEQFF

size: -
J: TRBJ2-7
V: TRBV27
CDR3: CASSFLAGEYEQYF

size: few
J: TRBJ2-2
V: TRBV12-3/TRBV12-4
CDR3: CASSLLAGELFF

size: -
J: TRBJ2-3
V: TRBV6-2/TRBV6-3
CDR3: CASSRLERTDTQYF

size: once
J: TRBJ2-3
V: TRBV6-5
CDR3: CASAQTDTQYF

size: -
J: TRBJ1-2
V: TRBV5-3
CDR3: CASRGSLNYGYTF

size: few
J: TRBJ1-1
V: TRBV6-2/TRBV6-3
CDR3: CASSFRGVNTEAFF

size: -
J: TRBJ1-2
V: TRBV27
CDR3: CASSLTGGYGYTF

size: many
J: TRBJ2-2
V: TRBV12-3/TRBV12-4
CDR3: CASSSGFHGELFF

size: -
J: TRBJ2-1
V: TRBV12-3/TRBV12-4
CDR3: CASTFGSDNEQFF

size: once
J: TRBJ2-5
V: TRBV11-1
CDR3: CASSRIGETQYF

size: -
J: TRBJ2-3
V: TRBV9
CDR3: CASSVAGTGSTDTQYF

size: few
J: TRBJ2-1
V: TRBV7-3
CDR3: CASSSRGGKDEQFF

size: -
J: TRBJ2-2
V: TRBV19
CDR3: CASSILGGTGELFF

size: -
J: TRBJ2-2
V: TRBV4-3
CDR3: CASSRDRGITGELFF

size: -
J: TRBJ2-5
V: TRBV9
CDR3: CASSATGVVETQYF

size: -
J: TRBJ2-5
V: TRBV3-1/TRBV3-2
CDR3: CASSRDRAQETQYF

size: -
J: TRBJ2-1
V: TRBV9
CDR3: CASSVEAGVYNEQFF

size: -
J: TRBJ1-1
V: TRBV19
CDR3: CASSIAQNTEAFF

size: -
J: TRBJ2-1
V: TRBV7-2
CDR3: CASSLEAHNEQFF

size: -
J: TRBJ2-1
V: TRBV7-2
CDR3: CASSLIGSYNEQFF

size: -
J: TRBJ2-7
V: TRBV27
CDR3: CASSSGTNSYEQYF

size: -
J: TRBJ1-3
V: TRBV7-9
CDR3: CASSPLLGGRGSGNTIYF

size: -
J: TRBJ1-5
V: TRBV19
CDR3: CASSHWDRFLDNQPQHF

size: -
J: TRBJ2-5
V: TRBV12-3/TRBV12-4
CDR3: CASSSSETQYF

size: once
J: TRBJ2-5
V: TRBV10-1
CDR3: CATKTGTSGGLPYQETQYF

size: -
J: TRBJ2-1
V: TRBV5-8
CDR3: CASSLSSGGYYNEQFF

size: -
J: TRBJ2-5
V: TRBV6-4
CDR3: CASSEGAGLAGETQYF

size: -
J: TRBJ2-3
V: TRBV7-2
CDR3: CASSLRGGGNTQYF